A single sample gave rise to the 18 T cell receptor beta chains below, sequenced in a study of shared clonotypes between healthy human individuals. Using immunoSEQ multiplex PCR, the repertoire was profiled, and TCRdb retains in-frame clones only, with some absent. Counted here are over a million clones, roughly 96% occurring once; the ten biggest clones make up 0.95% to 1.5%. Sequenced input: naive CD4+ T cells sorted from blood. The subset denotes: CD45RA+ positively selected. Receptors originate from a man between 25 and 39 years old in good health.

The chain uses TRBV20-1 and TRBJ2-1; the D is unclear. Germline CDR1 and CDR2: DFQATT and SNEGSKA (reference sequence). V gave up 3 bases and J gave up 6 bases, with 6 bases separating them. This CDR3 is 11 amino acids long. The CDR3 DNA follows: TGCAGTGCTAGTACCCCCAATGAGCAGTTCTTC. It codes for CSASTPNEQFF.

This chain's CDR3 is CASSFSPGGSDEQYF. The CDR3 nucleotides are TGTGCCAGCAGCTTTTCGCCAGGGGGTTCCGACGAGCAGTACTTC. J is TRBJ2-7 and V is TRBV5-6; 7 bases fit TRBD1. V lost 2 bases to trimming and J lost 5 bases; unmatched junction nucleotides: 10. Looked up from germline, CDR1 is SGHDT and CDR2 is YYEEEE. The CDR3 has 15 amino acids.

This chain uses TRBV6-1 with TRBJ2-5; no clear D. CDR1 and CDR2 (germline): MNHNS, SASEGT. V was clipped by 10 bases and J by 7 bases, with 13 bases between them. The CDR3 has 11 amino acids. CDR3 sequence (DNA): TGTGCCAACAATGGTAAAGGGACCCAGTACTTC. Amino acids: CANNGKGTQYF.

Here the CDR3 DNA reads TGTGCCAGCAGCCTCCCGGGGGCACCGGACTACGAGCAGTACTTC. Residues: CASSLPGAPDYEQYF. The chain carries TRBV28 and TRBJ2-7, with D perhaps matching TRBD1 or TRBD2 (6 bases each). Trimming stripped 6 bases from V and 3 bases from J, with 18 bases between. The CDR3 consists of 15 residues. The germline CDR1 and CDR2 sequences are MDHEN and SYDVKM.

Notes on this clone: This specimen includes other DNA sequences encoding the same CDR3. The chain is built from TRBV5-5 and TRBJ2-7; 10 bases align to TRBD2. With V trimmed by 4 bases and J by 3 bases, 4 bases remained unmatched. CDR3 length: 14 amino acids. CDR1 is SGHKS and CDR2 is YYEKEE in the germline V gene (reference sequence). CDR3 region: CASSRTSGNYEQYF. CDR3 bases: TGTGCCAGCAGCAGGACTAGCGGCAACTACGAGCAGTACTTC.

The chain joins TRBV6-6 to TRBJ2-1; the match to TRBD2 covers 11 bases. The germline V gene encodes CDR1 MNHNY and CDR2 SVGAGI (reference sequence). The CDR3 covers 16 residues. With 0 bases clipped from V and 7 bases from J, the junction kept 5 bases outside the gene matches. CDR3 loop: CASSYSKASGRNEQFF. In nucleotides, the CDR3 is TGTGCCAGCAGTTACTCGAAGGCTAGCGGGAGGAATGAGCAGTTCTTC.

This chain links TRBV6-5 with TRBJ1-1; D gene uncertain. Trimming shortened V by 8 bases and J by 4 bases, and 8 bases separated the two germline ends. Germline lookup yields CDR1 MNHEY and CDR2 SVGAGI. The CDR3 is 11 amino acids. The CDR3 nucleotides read TGTGCCAGCGGCTTCTCCACTGAAGCTTTCTTT. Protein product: CASGFSTEAFF.

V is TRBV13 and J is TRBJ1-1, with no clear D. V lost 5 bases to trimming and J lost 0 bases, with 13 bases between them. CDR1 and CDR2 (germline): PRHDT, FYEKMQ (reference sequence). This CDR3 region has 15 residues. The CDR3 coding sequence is TGTGCCAGCAGCCTACAACCTGCAGTGAACACTGAAGCTTTCTTT. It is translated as CASSLQPAVNTEAFF.

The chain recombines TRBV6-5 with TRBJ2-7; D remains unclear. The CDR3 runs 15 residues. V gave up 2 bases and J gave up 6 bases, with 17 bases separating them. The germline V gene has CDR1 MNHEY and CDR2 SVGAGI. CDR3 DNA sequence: TGTGCCAGCAGTTACAACCCTCCCGGACGTAGCGAGCAGTACTTC. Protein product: CASSYNPPGRSEQYF.

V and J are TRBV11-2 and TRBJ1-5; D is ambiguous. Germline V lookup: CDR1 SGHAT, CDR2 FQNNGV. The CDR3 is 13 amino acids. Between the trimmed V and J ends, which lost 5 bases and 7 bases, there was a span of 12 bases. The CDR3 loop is CASSPSYQQPQHF. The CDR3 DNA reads TGTGCCAGCAGCCCCTCTTATCAACAGCCCCAGCATTTT. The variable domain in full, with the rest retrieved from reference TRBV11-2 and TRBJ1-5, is EAGVAQSPRYKIIEKRQSVAFWCNPISGHATLYWYQQILGQGPKLLIQFQNNGVVDDSQLPKDRFSAERLKGVDSTLKIQPAKLEDSAVYLCASSPSYQQPQHFGDGTRLSIL.

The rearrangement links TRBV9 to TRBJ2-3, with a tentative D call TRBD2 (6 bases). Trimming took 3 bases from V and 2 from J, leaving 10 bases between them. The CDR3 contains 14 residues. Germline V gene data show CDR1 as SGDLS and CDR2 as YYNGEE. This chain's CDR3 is CASSAGDSTDTQYF. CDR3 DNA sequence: TGTGCCAGCAGCGCGGGGGACTCCACAGATACGCAGTATTTT.

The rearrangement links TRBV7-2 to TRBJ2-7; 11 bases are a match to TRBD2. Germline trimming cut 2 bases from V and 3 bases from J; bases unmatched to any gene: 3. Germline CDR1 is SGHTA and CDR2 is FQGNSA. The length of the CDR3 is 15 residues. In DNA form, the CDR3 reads TGTGCCAGCAGCTTAACTAGCGGGAGCCACTACGAGCAGTACTTC. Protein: CASSLTSGSHYEQYF.

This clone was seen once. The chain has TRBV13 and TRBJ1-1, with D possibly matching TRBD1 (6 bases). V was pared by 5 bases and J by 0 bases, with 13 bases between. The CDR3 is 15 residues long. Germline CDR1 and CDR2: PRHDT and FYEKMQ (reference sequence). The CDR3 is CASSRDTFMNTEAFF. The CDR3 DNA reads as TGTGCCAGCAGCCGGGACACTTTCATGAACACTGAAGCTTTCTTT.

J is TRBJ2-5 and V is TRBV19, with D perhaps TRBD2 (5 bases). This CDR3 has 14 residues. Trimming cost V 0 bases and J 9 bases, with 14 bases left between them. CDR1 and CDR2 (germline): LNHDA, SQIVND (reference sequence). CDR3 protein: CASSIDRTRGSQYF. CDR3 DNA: TGTGCCAGTAGTATAGATCGTACCAGAGGGTCCCAGTACTTC.

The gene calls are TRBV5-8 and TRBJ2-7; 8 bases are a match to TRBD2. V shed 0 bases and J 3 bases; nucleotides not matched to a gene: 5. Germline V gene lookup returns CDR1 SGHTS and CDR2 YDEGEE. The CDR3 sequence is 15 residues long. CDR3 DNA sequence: TGTGCCAGCAGCTTGGAAGGGACTAGGATCTACGAGCAGTACTTC. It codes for CASSLEGTRIYEQYF.

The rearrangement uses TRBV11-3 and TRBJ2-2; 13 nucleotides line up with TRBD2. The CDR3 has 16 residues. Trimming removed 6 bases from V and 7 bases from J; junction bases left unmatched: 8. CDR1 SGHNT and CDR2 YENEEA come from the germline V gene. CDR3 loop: CASSRGLAGVVGELFF. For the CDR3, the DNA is TGTGCCAGCAGTCGAGGACTAGCGGGAGTCGTCGGGGAGCTGTTTTTT.

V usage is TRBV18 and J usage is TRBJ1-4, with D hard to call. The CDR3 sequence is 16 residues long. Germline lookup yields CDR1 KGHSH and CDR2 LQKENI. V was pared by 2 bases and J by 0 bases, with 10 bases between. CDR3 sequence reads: CASSPMQTATNEKLFF. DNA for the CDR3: TGTGCCAGCTCACCAATGCAGACCGCAACTAATGAAAAACTGTTTTTT.

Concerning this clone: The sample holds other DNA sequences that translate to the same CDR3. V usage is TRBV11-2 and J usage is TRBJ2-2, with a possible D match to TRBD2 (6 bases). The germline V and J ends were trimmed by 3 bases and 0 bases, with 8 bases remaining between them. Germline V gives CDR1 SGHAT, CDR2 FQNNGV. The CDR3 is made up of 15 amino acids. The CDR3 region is CASSLAGTNTGELFF. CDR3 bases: TGTGCCAGCAGCTTGGCGGGAACGAACACCGGGGAGCTGTTTTTT.